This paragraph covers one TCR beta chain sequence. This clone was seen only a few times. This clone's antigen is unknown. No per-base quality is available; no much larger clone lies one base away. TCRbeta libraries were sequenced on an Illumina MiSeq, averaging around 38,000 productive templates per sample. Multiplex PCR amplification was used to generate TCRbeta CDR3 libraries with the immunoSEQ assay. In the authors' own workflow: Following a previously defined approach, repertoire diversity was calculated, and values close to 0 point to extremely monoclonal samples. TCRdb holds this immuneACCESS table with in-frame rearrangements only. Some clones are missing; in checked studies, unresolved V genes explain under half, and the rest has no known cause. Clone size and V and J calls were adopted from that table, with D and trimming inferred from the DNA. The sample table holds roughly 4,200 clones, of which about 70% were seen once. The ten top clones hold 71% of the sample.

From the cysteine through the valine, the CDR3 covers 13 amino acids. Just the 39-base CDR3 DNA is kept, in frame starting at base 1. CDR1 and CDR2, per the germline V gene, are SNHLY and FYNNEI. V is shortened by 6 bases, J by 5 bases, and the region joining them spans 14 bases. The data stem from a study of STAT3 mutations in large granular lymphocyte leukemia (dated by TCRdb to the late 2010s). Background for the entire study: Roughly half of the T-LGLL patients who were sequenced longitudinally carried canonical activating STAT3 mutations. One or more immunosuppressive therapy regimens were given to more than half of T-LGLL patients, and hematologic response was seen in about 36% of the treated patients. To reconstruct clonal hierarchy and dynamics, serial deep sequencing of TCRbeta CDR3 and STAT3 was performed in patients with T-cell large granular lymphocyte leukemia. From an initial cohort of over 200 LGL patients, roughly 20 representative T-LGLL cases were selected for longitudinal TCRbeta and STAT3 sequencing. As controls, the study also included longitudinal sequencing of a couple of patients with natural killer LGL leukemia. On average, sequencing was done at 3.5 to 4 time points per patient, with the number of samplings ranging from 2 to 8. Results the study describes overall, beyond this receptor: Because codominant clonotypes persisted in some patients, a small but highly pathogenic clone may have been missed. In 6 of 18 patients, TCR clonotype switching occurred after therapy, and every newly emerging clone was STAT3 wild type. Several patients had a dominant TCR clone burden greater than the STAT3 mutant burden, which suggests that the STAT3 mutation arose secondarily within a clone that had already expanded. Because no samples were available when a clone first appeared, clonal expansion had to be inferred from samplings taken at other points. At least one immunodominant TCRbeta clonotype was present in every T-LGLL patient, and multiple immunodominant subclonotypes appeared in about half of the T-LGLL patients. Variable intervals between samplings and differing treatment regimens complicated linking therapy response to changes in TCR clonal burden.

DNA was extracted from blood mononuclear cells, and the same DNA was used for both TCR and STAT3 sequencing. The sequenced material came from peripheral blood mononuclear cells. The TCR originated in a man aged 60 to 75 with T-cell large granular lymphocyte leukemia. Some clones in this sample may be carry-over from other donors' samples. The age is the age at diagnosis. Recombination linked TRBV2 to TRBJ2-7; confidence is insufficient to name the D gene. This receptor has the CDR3 CASSFASGNEQYV. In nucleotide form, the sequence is TGTGCCAGCAGCTTTGCCAGTGGGAACGAGCAGTACGTC.